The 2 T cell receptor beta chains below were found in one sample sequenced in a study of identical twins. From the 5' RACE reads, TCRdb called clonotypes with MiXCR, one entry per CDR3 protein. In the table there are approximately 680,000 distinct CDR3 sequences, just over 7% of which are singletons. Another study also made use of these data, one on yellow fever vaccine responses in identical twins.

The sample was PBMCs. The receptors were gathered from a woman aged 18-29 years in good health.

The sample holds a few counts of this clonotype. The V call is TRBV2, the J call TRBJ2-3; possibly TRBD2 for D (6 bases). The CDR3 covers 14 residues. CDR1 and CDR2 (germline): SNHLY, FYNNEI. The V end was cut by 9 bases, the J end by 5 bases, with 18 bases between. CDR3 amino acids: CASPLRGGGDTQYF. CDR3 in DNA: TGTGCCAGTCCCCTGCGGGGTGGAGGAGATACGCAGTATTTT.

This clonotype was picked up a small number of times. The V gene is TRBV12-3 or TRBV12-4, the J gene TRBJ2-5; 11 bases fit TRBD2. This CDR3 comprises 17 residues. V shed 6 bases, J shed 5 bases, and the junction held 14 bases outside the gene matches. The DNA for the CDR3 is TGTGCCAGCAGCCCGGGACTAGCGGAGACGCTCCGGGAGACCCAGTACTTC. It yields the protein CASSPGLAETLRETQYF.